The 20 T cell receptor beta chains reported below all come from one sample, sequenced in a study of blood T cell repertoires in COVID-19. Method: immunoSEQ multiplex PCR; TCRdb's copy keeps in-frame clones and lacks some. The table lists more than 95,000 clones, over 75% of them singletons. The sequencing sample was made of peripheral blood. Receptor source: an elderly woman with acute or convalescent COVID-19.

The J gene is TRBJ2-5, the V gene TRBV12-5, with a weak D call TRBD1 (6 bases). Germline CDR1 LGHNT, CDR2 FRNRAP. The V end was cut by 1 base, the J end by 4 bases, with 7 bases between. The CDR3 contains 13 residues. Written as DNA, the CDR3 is TGTGCTAGTGGTTTGGCGGACAGAGAGACCCAGTACTTC. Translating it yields CASGLADRETQYF.

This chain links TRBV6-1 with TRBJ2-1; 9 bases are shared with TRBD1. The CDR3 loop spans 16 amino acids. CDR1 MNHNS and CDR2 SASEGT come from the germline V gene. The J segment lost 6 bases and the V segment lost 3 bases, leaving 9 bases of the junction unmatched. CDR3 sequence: CASSDLRDRVGNEQFF. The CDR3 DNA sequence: TGTGCCAGCAGTGACCTTCGGGACAGGGTCGGCAATGAGCAGTTCTTC.

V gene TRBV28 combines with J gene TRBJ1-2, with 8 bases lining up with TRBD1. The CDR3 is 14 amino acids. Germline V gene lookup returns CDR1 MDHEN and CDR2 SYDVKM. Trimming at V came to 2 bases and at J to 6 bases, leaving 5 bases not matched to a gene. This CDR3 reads CASSLTGGENGYTF. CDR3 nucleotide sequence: TGTGCCAGCAGTTTAACAGGGGGTGAGAATGGCTACACCTTC.

CDR3 amino acids: CASSLARGNTDTQYF. The CDR3 nucleotides are TGTGCCAGCAGCTTGGCCAGGGGGAACACAGATACGCAGTATTTT. The chain recombines TRBV5-4 with TRBJ2-3, with TRBD1 identical over 7 bases. V lost 0 bases, J lost 2 bases, and 3 bases stayed unmatched. Looked up from germline, CDR1 is SGHNT and CDR2 is YYREEE (reference sequence). CDR3 length equals 15 residues.

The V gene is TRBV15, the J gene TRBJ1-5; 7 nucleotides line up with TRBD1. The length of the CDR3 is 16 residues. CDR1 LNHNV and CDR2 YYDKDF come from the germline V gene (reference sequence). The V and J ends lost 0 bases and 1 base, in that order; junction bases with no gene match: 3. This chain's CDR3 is CATSRDPGQSNQPQHF. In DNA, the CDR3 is TGTGCCACCAGCAGAGATCCGGGACAGAGCAATCAGCCCCAGCATTTT.

The CDR3 protein is CASSHRDTNEKLFF. The CDR3 nucleotides read TGCGCCAGCAGCCATCGGGACACAAATGAAAAACTGTTTTTT. The rearrangement links TRBV4-1 to TRBJ1-4, with a weak D call TRBD1 (6 bases). Looked up from germline, CDR1 is MGHRA and CDR2 is YSYEKL. The length of the CDR3 is 14 residues. V dropped 3 bases and J dropped 5 bases, with 10 bases sitting between them.

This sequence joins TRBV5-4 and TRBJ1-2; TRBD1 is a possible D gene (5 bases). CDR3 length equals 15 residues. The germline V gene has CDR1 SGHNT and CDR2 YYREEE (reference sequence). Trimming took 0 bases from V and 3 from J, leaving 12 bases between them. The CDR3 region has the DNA TGTGCCAGCAGCTTGGGTGGGACTAATCACTATGGCTACACCTTC. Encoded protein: CASSLGGTNHYGYTF.

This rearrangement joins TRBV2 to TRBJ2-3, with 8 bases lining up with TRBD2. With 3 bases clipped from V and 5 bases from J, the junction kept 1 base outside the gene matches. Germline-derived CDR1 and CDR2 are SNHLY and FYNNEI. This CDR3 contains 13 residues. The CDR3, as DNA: TGTGCCAGCAGTGACGGGGGGGGAGATACGCAGTATTTT. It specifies CASSDGGGDTQYF.

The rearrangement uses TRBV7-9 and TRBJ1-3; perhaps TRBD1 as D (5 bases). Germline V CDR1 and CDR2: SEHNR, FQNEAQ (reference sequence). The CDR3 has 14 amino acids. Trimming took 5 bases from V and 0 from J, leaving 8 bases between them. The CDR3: CASSPTVSGNTIYF. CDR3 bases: TGTGCCAGCAGCCCGACAGTCTCTGGAAACACCATATATTTT.

DNA for the CDR3: TGTGCCAGCAGCTTCCCGACTAGCGTGAAGACCCAGTACTTC. Translation gives CASSFPTSVKTQYF. V and J are TRBV5-6 and TRBJ2-5; the match to TRBD2 covers 8 bases. Germline V gene lookup returns CDR1 SGHDT and CDR2 YYEEEE. This CDR3 has 14 amino acids. V shed 2 bases, J shed 6 bases, and the junction held 6 bases outside the gene matches.

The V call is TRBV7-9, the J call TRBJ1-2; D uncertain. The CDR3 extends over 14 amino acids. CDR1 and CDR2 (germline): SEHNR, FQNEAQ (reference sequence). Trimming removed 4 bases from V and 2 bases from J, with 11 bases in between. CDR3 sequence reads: CASSSLAGNYGYTF. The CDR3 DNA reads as TGTGCCAGCAGCTCCTTGGCGGGCAACTATGGCTACACCTTC.

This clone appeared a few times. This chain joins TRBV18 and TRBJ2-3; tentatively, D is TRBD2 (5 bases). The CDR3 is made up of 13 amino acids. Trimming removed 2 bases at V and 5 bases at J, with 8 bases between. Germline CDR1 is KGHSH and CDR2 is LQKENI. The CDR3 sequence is CASSPNGEDTQYF. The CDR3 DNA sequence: TGTGCCAGCTCACCAAACGGGGAAGATACGCAGTATTTT.

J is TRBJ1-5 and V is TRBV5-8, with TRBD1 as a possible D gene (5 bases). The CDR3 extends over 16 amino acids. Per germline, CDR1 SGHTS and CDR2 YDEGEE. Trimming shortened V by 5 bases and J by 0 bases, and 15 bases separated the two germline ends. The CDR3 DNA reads TGTGCCAGCAGTACTCAGCCGGGACTTAGCAATCAGCCCCAGCATTTT. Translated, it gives CASSTQPGLSNQPQHF. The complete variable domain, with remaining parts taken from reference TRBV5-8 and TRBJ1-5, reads EAGVTQSPTHLIKTRGQQATLRCSPISGHTSVYWYQQALGLGLQFLLWYDEGEERNRGNFPPRFSGRQFPNYSSELNVNALELEDSALYLCASSTQPGLSNQPQHFGDGTRLSIL.

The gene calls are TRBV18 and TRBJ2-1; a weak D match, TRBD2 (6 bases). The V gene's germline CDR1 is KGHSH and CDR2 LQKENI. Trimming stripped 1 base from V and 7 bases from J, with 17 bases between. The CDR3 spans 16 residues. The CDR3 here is CASSPLGTPLGNEQFF. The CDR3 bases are TGTGCCAGCTCACCACTGGGGACTCCCCTGGGGAATGAGCAGTTCTTC.

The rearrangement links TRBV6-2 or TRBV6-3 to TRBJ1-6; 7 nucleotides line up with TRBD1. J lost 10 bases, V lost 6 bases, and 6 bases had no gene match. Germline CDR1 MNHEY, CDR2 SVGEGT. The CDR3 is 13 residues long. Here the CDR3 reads CASSRQGRSPLHF. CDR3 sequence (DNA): TGTGCCAGCAGCCGACAGGGACGATCACCCCTCCACTTT.

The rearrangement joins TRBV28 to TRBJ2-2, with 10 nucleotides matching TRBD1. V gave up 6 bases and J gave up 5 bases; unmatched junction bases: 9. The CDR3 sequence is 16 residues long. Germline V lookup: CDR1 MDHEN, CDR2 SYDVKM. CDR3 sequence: CASRKDRGRTTGELFF. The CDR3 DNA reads TGTGCCAGCAGAAAAGACAGGGGGCGAACAACCGGGGAGCTGTTTTTT.

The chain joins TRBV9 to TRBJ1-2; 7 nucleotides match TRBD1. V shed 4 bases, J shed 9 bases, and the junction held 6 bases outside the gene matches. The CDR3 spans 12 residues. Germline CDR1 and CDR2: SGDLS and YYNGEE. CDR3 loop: CASSSRDRSYTF. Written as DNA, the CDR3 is TGTGCCAGCAGCTCTCGGGACAGAAGCTACACCTTC.

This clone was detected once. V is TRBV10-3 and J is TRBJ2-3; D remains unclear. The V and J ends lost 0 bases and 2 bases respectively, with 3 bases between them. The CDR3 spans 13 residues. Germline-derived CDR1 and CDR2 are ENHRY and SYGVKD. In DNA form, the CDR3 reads TGTGCCATCAGTGAGTCCTACACAGATACGCAGTATTTT. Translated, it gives CAISESYTDTQYF.

For the CDR3, the DNA is TGTGCCAGCAGTCCCGGTAGCGGGGGAGCAAATGAGCAGTTCTTC. Amino acid sequence: CASSPGSGGANEQFF. The chain is built from TRBV25-1 and TRBJ2-1; 9 nucleotides line up with TRBD2. From germline, CDR1 is MGHDK and CDR2 SYGVNS. This CDR3 has 15 amino acids. V lost 5 bases, J lost 7 bases, and 9 bases stayed unmatched.

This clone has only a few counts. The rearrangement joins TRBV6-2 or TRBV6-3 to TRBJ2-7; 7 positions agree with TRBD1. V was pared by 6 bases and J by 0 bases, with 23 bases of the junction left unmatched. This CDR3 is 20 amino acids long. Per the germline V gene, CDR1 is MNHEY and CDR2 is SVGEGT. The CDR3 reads CASSQKTGQWVGRSSYEQYV. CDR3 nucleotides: TGTGCCAGCAGCCAGAAAACGGGACAGTGGGTCGGCAGGAGCTCCTACGAGCAGTACGTC.